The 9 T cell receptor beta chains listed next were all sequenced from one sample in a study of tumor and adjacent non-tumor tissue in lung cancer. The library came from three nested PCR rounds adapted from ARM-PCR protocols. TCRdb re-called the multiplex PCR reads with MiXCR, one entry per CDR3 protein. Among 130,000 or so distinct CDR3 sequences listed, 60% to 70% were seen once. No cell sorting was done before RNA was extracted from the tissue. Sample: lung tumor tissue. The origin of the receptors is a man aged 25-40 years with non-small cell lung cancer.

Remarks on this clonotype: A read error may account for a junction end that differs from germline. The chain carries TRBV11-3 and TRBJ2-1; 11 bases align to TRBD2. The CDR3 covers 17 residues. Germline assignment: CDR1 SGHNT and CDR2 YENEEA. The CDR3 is CVSSLGLAGLSYDEQFF. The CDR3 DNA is TGTGTCAGCAGCTTAGGACTAGCGGGCCTCTCCTACGATGAGCAGTTCTTC.

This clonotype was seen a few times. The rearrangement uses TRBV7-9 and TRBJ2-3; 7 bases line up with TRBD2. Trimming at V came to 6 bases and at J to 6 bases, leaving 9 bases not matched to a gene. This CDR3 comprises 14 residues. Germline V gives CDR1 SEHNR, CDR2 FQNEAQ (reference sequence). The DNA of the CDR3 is TGTGCCAGCAGGCCCGTCAGGGAGGGTGATACGCAGTATTTT. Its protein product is CASRPVREGDTQYF.

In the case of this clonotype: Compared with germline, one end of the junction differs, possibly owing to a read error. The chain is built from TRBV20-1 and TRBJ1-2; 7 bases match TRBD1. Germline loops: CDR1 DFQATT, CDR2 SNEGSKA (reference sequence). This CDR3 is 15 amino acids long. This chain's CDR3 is CSAQTRGGRNYGYTF. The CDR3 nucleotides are TGTAGTGCCCAGACTCGAGGGGGCAGAAACTATGGCTACACCTTC.

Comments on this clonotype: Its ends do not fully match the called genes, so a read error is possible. The CDR3, as DNA: TGTGCCTGCAGACCGAGGGTACGTCGCAATCAACCCCAGCATTTT. Translation gives CACRPRVRRNQPQHF. The chain uses TRBV6-5 and TRBJ1-5; no firm D call. Looked up from germline, CDR1 is MNHEY and CDR2 is SVGAGI. The CDR3 runs to 15 residues.

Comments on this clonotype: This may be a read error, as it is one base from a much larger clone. The CDR3 coding sequence is TGTGCCACCAGTTGGGGACAGTTGAACACTGAAGCTTTCTTT. Its protein is CATSWGQLNTEAFF. The chain couples TRBV6-5 to TRBJ1-1; 7 bases are a match to TRBD1. This CDR3 region has 14 residues. CDR1 and CDR2 from the germline V gene are MNHEY and SVGAGI.

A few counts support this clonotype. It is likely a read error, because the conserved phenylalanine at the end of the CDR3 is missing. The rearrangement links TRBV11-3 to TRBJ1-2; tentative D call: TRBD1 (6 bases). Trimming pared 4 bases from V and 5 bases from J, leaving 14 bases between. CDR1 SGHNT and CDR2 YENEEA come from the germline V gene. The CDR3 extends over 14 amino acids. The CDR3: CASSSTGGSYGYTS. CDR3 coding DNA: TGTGCCAGCAGCTCAACGGGGGGCAGTTATGGCTACACCTCC.

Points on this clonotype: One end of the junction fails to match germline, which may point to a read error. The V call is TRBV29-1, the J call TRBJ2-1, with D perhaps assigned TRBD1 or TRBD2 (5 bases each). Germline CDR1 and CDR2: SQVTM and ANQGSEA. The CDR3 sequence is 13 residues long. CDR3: CGVEGSSYNEQFF. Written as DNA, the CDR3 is TGCGGCGTCGAGGGGTCTTCCTACAATGAGCAGTTCTTC.

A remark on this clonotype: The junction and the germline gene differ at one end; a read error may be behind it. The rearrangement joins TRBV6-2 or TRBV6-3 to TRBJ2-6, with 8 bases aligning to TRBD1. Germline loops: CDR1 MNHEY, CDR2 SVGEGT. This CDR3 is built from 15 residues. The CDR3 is CASSLRGPEANVLTF. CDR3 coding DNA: TGTGCCAGCAGTCTCAGGGGGCCTGAGGCCAACGTCTTGACTTTC.

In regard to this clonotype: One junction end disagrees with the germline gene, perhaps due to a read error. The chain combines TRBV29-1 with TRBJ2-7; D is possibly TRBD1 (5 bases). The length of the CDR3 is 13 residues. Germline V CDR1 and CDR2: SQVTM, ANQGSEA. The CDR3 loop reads CSIERSTGAEQYF. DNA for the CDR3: TGCAGCATTGAGAGATCAACAGGAGCCGAGCAGTACTTC.